These 20 T cell receptor beta chains were sequenced from one sample in a study of blood T cell repertoires in COVID-19. Libraries were prepared by immunoSEQ multiplex PCR; TCRdb keeps only in-frame clonotypes and omits some of them. The sample holds roughly 100,000 clones, about 85% seen once. Sequencing input: peripheral blood. The receptors stem from a man aged 50-59 years with acute or convalescent COVID-19.

This sequence joins TRBV4-1 and TRBJ2-5; 16 bases are a match to TRBD2. The CDR3 totals 19 residues. Trimming at V came to 1 base and at J to 5 bases, leaving 10 bases not matched to a gene. The germline CDR1 and CDR2 sequences are MGHRA and YSYEKL. CDR3 protein: CASSQATGLAGGPGETQYF. The CDR3 DNA follows: TGCGCCAGCAGCCAAGCAACGGGACTAGCGGGGGGGCCGGGGGAGACCCAGTACTTC.

The chain employs TRBV7-8 and TRBJ1-2, with TRBD1 matching 7 bases. The ends lost 5 bases at V and 4 bases at J; junction bases unmatched: 13. From germline, CDR1 is SGHVS and CDR2 FQNEAQ. The CDR3 loop spans 16 amino acids. Here the CDR3 DNA reads TGTGCCAGCAGCCGTTCCAGCTCGGAGGGGGCCTATGGCTACACCTTC. Translation gives CASSRSSSEGAYGYTF.

This clone has a handful of counts. The V call is TRBV9, the J call TRBJ1-1; 8 bases align to TRBD1. The CDR3 sequence is 14 residues long. Germline V gives CDR1 SGDLS, CDR2 YYNGEE. Trimming removed 5 bases from V and 5 bases from J; junction bases left unmatched: 8. The CDR3 DNA follows: TGTGCCAGCAGTCGTCACAGGGGGTTAACTGAAGCTTTCTTT. Residues: CASSRHRGLTEAFF.

V is TRBV28 and J is TRBJ1-2; 11 bases are shared with TRBD1. The CDR3 loop spans 14 amino acids. Germline V CDR1 and CDR2: MDHEN, SYDVKM. With V trimmed by 5 bases and J by 8 bases, 7 bases remained unmatched. The CDR3 region has the DNA TGTGCCAGCAGTACGGGACAGGGGGTCGTAGGCTACACCTTC. As protein: CASSTGQGVVGYTF.

This chain links TRBV12-5 with TRBJ1-5, with a tentative D call TRBD1 (5 bases). Germline V gene data show CDR1 as LGHNT and CDR2 as FRNRAP. This CDR3 is built from 12 residues. V was trimmed by 11 bases and J by 3 bases, leaving 11 bases between them. CDR3 loop: CALGGTNQPQHF. The CDR3 DNA is TGTGCTTTGGGGGGGACCAATCAGCCCCAGCATTTT.

V gene TRBV7-9 combines with J gene TRBJ2-5; D may be TRBD2 (5 bases). Germline CDR1 is SEHNR and CDR2 is FQNEAQ (reference sequence). V was trimmed by 7 bases and J by 3 bases, leaving 24 bases between them. This CDR3 comprises 17 residues. Here the CDR3 reads CASNLGMSGADEETQYF. The CDR3 DNA reads as TGTGCCAGCAACTTGGGGATGAGCGGAGCCGATGAAGAGACCCAGTACTTC.

The V and J genes are TRBV28 and TRBJ2-7; D is perhaps TRBD1 (6 bases). The ends were cut back, 4 bases at V and 2 bases at J, with 12 bases in the middle. The germline CDR1 and CDR2 sequences are MDHEN and SYDVKM. CDR3 size: 14 residues. This CDR3 reads CASSSNDRPYEQYF. The CDR3 bases are TGTGCCAGCAGTTCCAACGACAGGCCCTACGAGCAGTACTTC.

The J gene is TRBJ2-1, the V gene TRBV5-1; 12 nucleotides match TRBD2. CDR1 is SGHRS and CDR2 is YFSETQ in the germline V gene. Losses at the gene ends were 8 bases for V and 9 bases for J; bases not matched to a gene: 18. The CDR3 sequence is 17 residues long. The CDR3 DNA reads as TGCGCCAGTTTCAGTCTCCCAGGACTAGCGGGACGTGCTGAGCAGTTCTTC. Encoded protein: CASFSLPGLAGRAEQFF.

The CDR3 DNA reads as TGTGCCAGCAGCGTTGGGCGGGATGGCTACACCTTC. This gives the protein CASSVGRDGYTF. V usage is TRBV9 and J usage is TRBJ1-2; no clear D gene. V lost 2 bases, J lost 6 bases, and 8 bases lay in between. CDR3 length: 12 residues. Germline V gene sequence: CDR1 SGDLS, CDR2 YYNGEE.

The chain joins TRBV12-5 to TRBJ2-1; D may be TRBD2 (6 bases). The V gene's germline CDR1 is LGHNT and CDR2 FRNRAP. CDR3 length: 13 amino acids. V gave up 3 bases and J gave up 6 bases, with 9 bases separating them. The CDR3 protein is CASGLSGGNEQFF. The CDR3 DNA follows: TGTGCTAGTGGTTTATCCGGGGGCAATGAGCAGTTCTTC.

The rearrangement joins TRBV11-1 to TRBJ1-6, with 8 bases fitting TRBD1. V was clipped by 6 bases and J by 4 bases; unmatched bases: 2. CDR3 size: 14 residues. Germline V CDR1 and CDR2: SGHAT, FQDESV (reference sequence). The CDR3 coding sequence is TGTGCCAGCAGACAGGGGGTTTATAATTCACCCCTCCACTTT. Its protein product is CASRQGVYNSPLHF. Complete variable domain (other parts from reference TRBV11-1 and TRBJ1-6): EAEVAQSPRYKITEKSQAVAFWCDPISGHATLYWYRQILGQGPELLVQFQDESVVDDSQLPKDRFSAERLKGVDSTLKIQPAELGDSAMYLCASRQGVYNSPLHFGNGTRLTVT.

J is TRBJ1-2 and V is TRBV12-3 or TRBV12-4; no definite D call. V was pared by 6 bases and J by 1 base, with 9 bases between. The CDR3 runs to 13 residues. The CDR3 region is CASSSSVNYGYTF. Written as DNA, the CDR3 is TGTGCCAGCAGCTCGTCCGTTAACTATGGCTACACCTTC.

J is TRBJ1-3 and V is TRBV13, with D hard to call. There are 17 residues in the CDR3. V lost 0 bases and J 0 bases, leaving 12 bases between the germline ends. Germline CDR1 is PRHDT and CDR2 is FYEKMQ (reference sequence). CDR3 nucleotides: TGTGCCAGCAGCTTAGGGGGCCCGTCTCTCTCTGGAAACACCATATATTTT. It yields the protein CASSLGGPSLSGNTIYF.

V usage is TRBV11-2 and J usage is TRBJ1-4; 10 bases line up with TRBD1. Losses at the gene ends were 5 bases for V and 8 bases for J; bases not matched to a gene: 5. Looked up from germline, CDR1 is SGHAT and CDR2 is FQNNGV. The CDR3 totals 14 residues. CDR3 DNA: TGTGCCAGCAGCCCCGGACAGGGGGAGGAAAAACTGTTTTTT. This codes for CASSPGQGEEKLFF. The entire variable domain, with the rest obtained from reference TRBV11-2 and TRBJ1-4, is as follows: EAGVAQSPRYKIIEKRQSVAFWCNPISGHATLYWYQQILGQGPKLLIQFQNNGVVDDSQLPKDRFSAERLKGVDSTLKIQPAKLEDSAVYLCASSPGQGEEKLFFGSGTQLSVL.

The V and J genes are TRBV6-6 and TRBJ1-4, with D possibly being TRBD1 (5 bases). Germline CDR1 MNHNY, CDR2 SVGAGI (reference sequence). V shed 2 bases and J shed 6 bases, with 13 bases lying between them. CDR3 length: 15 amino acids. The CDR3 protein is CASSYVPTGDEKLFF. In DNA, the CDR3 is TGTGCCAGCAGTTACGTCCCGACGGGGGATGAAAAACTGTTTTTT.

The chain has TRBV12-3 or TRBV12-4 and TRBJ1-1; unclear D gene. The CDR3 is made up of 13 amino acids. Trimming pared 2 bases from V and 1 base from J, leaving 5 bases between. The CDR3 DNA reads as TGTGCCAGCAGTTTACATCAGAACACTGAAGCTTTCTTT. It yields the protein CASSLHQNTEAFF.

The chain links TRBV4-1 to TRBJ2-1; D gene ambiguous. V shed 0 bases and J shed 4 bases, with 13 bases lying between them. The CDR3 runs to 16 residues. Germline values: CDR1 MGHRA, CDR2 YSYEKL. CDR3 region: CASSQDVRVPYNEQFF. In DNA form, the CDR3 reads TGCGCCAGCAGCCAAGATGTCCGGGTTCCGTACAATGAGCAGTTCTTC.

V usage is TRBV4-1 and J usage is TRBJ2-1, with D possibly being TRBD2 (6 bases). CDR1 and CDR2 from the germline V gene are MGHRA and YSYEKL. Trimming pared 3 bases from V and 3 bases from J, leaving 18 bases between. The CDR3 runs to 17 residues. The chain's CDR3 is CASSQSRWGENYNEQFF. The CDR3 DNA reads TGCGCCAGCAGCCAGTCCCGTTGGGGGGAGAACTACAATGAGCAGTTCTTC.

The J gene is TRBJ1-5, the V gene TRBV7-9; TRBD1 is a possible D gene (5 bases). The CDR3 runs 14 residues. Looked up from germline, CDR1 is SEHNR and CDR2 is FQNEAQ (reference sequence). V dropped 2 bases and J dropped 6 bases, with 11 bases sitting between them. The CDR3 nucleotides read TGTGCCAGCAGCTTAACAGGCGAAGGTCAGCCCCAGCATTTT. Protein product: CASSLTGEGQPQHF.

The rearrangement uses TRBV24-1 and TRBJ2-7, with a weak D call TRBD1 (6 bases). Trimming took off 4 bases at V and 6 bases at J, with 12 bases between the two ends. This CDR3 region has 13 residues. The germline V gene encodes CDR1 KGHDR and CDR2 SFDVKD. In DNA form, the CDR3 reads TGTGCCACCAGTGACCCGAACAGGGTCGAGCAGTACTTC. Its protein product is CATSDPNRVEQYF.